The 20 T cell receptor beta chains presented below share a single source sample, sequenced in a study of STAT3 mutations in large granular lymphocyte leukemia. The antigens of these receptors remain unknown. Method: immunoSEQ multiplex PCR; TCRdb's copy keeps in-frame clones and lacks some. The data show roughly 12,000 clones, 85% seen once. Study results and caveats: Every T-LGLL patient had at least one immunodominant TCRbeta clonotype.

Sequencing was performed on peripheral blood mononuclear cells. The receptors originated from a man aged 80 or over with T-cell large granular lymphocyte leukemia. Some clones in this sample may be carry-over from other donors' samples.

CDR3 sequence reads: CASSLGPSTDTQYF. Here the CDR3 DNA reads TGTGCCAGCAGCTTAGGTCCCAGCACAGATACGCAGTATTTT. The chain uses TRBV7-6 and TRBJ2-3; no clear D gene. The CDR3 consists of 14 residues. The V end lost 1 base, the J end lost 0 bases, and 5 bases lay between the germline ends. Germline CDR1 and CDR2: SGHVS and FNYEAQ.

This chain uses TRBV29-1 with TRBJ2-7, with 9 bases matching TRBD1. Losses at the gene ends were 6 bases for V and 6 bases for J; bases not matched to a gene: 6. The germline V gene has CDR1 SQVTM and CDR2 ANQGSEA. The CDR3 consists of 12 residues. The CDR3 region is CSVSGTGSEQYF. Here the CDR3 DNA reads TGCAGCGTCTCCGGGACAGGGAGCGAGCAGTACTTC.

The DNA for the CDR3 is TGCAGCGTTAGGACAGCGAACACCGGGGAGCTGTTTTTT. Translation gives CSVRTANTGELFF. This chain uses TRBV29-1 with TRBJ2-2, with a tentative D call TRBD1 (6 bases). This CDR3 has 13 residues. Trimming pared 5 bases from V and 0 bases from J, leaving 7 bases between. Germline V gives CDR1 SQVTM, CDR2 ANQGSEA.

The chain joins TRBV29-1 to TRBJ2-7; weak D call: TRBD2 (5 bases). The length of the CDR3 is 12 residues. Germline-derived CDR1 and CDR2 are SQVTM and ANQGSEA. Trimming took 4 bases from V and 4 from J, leaving 11 bases between them. The CDR3 here is CSVVGAGYEQYF. The CDR3 bases are TGCAGCGTTGTGGGCGCGGGTTACGAGCAGTACTTC.

The rearrangement joins TRBV27 to TRBJ1-6; D perhaps matches TRBD1 (6 bases). This CDR3 spans 14 amino acids. Germline CDR1 and CDR2: MNHEY and SMNVEV (reference sequence). Trimming pared 5 bases from V and 10 bases from J, leaving 15 bases between. This CDR3 is CASSPNTGTSPLHF. As DNA, the CDR3 is TGTGCCAGCAGTCCGAATACAGGGACATCACCCCTCCACTTT.

The rearrangement joins TRBV18 to TRBJ1-5; TRBD1 is a possible D gene (5 bases). The V gene's germline CDR1 is KGHSH and CDR2 LQKENI. The CDR3 contains 16 residues. V was cut by 6 bases and J by 7 bases, with 22 bases left in between. The CDR3 is CASSPTRGEGNQPQHF. The CDR3 DNA sequence: TGTGCCAGCTCCCCTACCCGTGGGGAGGGGAACCAGCCCCAGCATTTT. Combining the CDR3 with reference TRBV18 and TRBJ1-5 gives the whole variable domain NAGVMQNPRHLVRRRGQEARLRCSPMKGHSHVYWYRQLPEEGLKFMVYLQKENIIDESGMPKERFSAEFPKEGPSILRIQQVVRGDSAAYFCASSPTRGEGNQPQHFGDGTRLSIL.

V gene TRBV5-5 combines with J gene TRBJ1-1; 7 nucleotides match TRBD1. Trimming removed 5 bases from V and 4 bases from J; junction bases left unmatched: 8. The CDR3 consists of 14 residues. The germline V gene has CDR1 SGHKS and CDR2 YYEKEE (reference sequence). The CDR3 coding sequence is TGTGCCAGCAGACCCGTCGGGACAGCCACTGAAGCTTTCTTT. It is translated as CASRPVGTATEAFF. Supplemented by reference TRBV5-5 and TRBJ1-1, the full variable domain reads DAGVTQSPTHLIKTRGQQVTLRCSPISGHKSVSWYQQVLGQGPQFIFQYYEKEERGRGNFPDRFSARQFPNYSSELNVNALLLGDSALYLCASRPVGTATEAFFGQGTRLTVV.

The rearrangement joins TRBV5-1 to TRBJ2-1; tentatively, D is TRBD1 (6 bases). Trimming cost V 3 bases and J 3 bases, with 10 bases left between them. Per the germline V gene, CDR1 is SGHRS and CDR2 is YFSETQ. There are 14 residues in the CDR3. This CDR3 is CASSSSTGYNEQFF. In DNA, the CDR3 is TGCGCCAGCAGCTCTTCGACAGGCTACAATGAGCAGTTCTTC.

The V call is TRBV5-1, the J call TRBJ2-5; either TRBD1 or TRBD2 may fit D (5 bases each). The CDR3 covers 15 residues. Germline V gene sequence: CDR1 SGHRS, CDR2 YFSETQ. V dropped 6 bases and J dropped 5 bases, with 20 bases sitting between them. The CDR3 sequence: CASTREIAQGETQYF. The CDR3, as DNA: TGCGCCAGCACCAGGGAGATCGCCCAGGGCGAGACCCAGTACTTC.

V usage is TRBV4-3 and J usage is TRBJ2-1, with D hard to call. The CDR3 loop spans 14 amino acids. The V gene lost 2 bases and the J gene lost 7 bases, with 12 bases spanning the gap. CDR1 and CDR2 (germline): LGHNA, YSLEER. CDR3 loop: CASSQLTTGNEQFF. The CDR3, as DNA: TGCGCCAGCAGCCAACTAACGACGGGTAATGAGCAGTTCTTC.

Only one count was recorded for this clone. This sequence joins TRBV6-5 and TRBJ1-2, with 8 positions matching TRBD1. With 7 bases clipped from V and 4 bases from J, the junction kept 8 bases outside the gene matches. This CDR3 has 14 amino acids. Germline CDR1 MNHEY, CDR2 SVGAGI. CDR3 DNA sequence: TGTGCCAGCACCGGACAGGGTTGGTCCTATGGCTACACCTTC. Protein sequence: CASTGQGWSYGYTF.

This clone was detected only once. The rearrangement joins TRBV9 to TRBJ2-3, with 8 bases fitting TRBD2. This CDR3 region has 17 residues. V was pared by 4 bases and J by 1 base, with 11 bases of the junction left unmatched. CDR1 is SGDLS, CDR2 YYNGEE, per germline. CDR3 sequence (DNA): TGTGCCAGCAGCTTCTCTGGGAGCGGGGGTGGCACAGATACGCAGTATTTT. Its protein is CASSFSGSGGGTDTQYF.

V gene TRBV4-3 combines with J gene TRBJ1-2; D might be TRBD1 (5 bases). Trimming stripped 1 base from V and 9 bases from J, with 21 bases between. Germline CDR1 and CDR2: LGHNA and YSLEER. The CDR3 is 16 residues long. As DNA, the CDR3 is TGCGCCAGCAGCCAAGGGGGAAGGGGAGGACAATGGAGCTACACCTTC. Residues: CASSQGGRGGQWSYTF.

Here the CDR3 DNA reads TGTGCCAGTAGAATCGGGGCCGGGGAGCTGTTTTTT. Its protein is CASRIGAGELFF. The chain recombines TRBV19 with TRBJ2-2; D is perhaps TRBD2 (5 bases). The CDR3 contains 12 residues. Trimming pared 6 bases from V and 6 bases from J, leaving 8 bases between. From germline, CDR1 is LNHDA and CDR2 SQIVND (reference sequence).

The rearrangement links TRBV7-8 to TRBJ2-5; D possibly uses TRBD1 or TRBD2 (5 bases each). Between the trimmed V and J ends, which lost 3 bases and 2 bases, there was a span of 16 bases. The CDR3 totals 16 residues. The V gene's germline CDR1 is SGHVS and CDR2 FQNEAQ. The CDR3 loop reads CASSLRVGVFQETQYF. CDR3 nucleotides: TGTGCCAGCAGCTTGAGGGTGGGGGTTTTTCAAGAGACCCAGTACTTC.

This clone was detected only a few times. This chain connects TRBV9 to TRBJ1-6; TRBD1 matches 7 bases. The junction had 6 bases not matched to a gene; V was cut back by 5 bases and J by 4 bases. The CDR3 is 15 amino acids. Germline values: CDR1 SGDLS, CDR2 YYNGEE. This CDR3 is CASSMEGQYNSPLHF. CDR3 in DNA: TGTGCCAGCAGTATGGAGGGACAGTATAATTCACCCCTCCACTTT.

The chain employs TRBV10-3 and TRBJ1-2; 11 nucleotides align to TRBD1. The J segment lost 2 bases and the V segment lost 2 bases, leaving 1 base of the junction unmatched. The CDR3 has 15 residues. From germline, CDR1 is ENHRY and CDR2 SYGVKD. The CDR3 is CAISERTGGNYGYTF. The CDR3 region has the DNA TGTGCCATCAGTGAGAGGACAGGGGGCAACTATGGCTACACCTTC.

The gene calls are TRBV7-2 and TRBJ2-3, with D possibly matching TRBD2 (5 bases). The CDR3 has 12 amino acids. With 5 bases removed from V and 6 bases from J, the gap between germline ends came to 9 bases. CDR1 and CDR2 (germline): SGHTA, FQGNSA. As DNA, the CDR3 is TGTGCCAGCAGCCCGAGAGGGGATACGCAGTATTTT. This gives the protein CASSPRGDTQYF.

J is TRBJ1-2 and V is TRBV7-2; D might be TRBD1 (6 bases). Germline V gene lookup returns CDR1 SGHTA and CDR2 FQGNSA. The CDR3 runs to 15 residues. V was trimmed by 3 bases and J by 6 bases, leaving 17 bases between them. In DNA, the CDR3 is TGTGCCAGCAGCTTGCGTCGGACAGCGGCCGATGGCTACACCTTC. Its protein product is CASSLRRTAADGYTF.

This clone is deemed medium-sized. This chain joins TRBV27 and TRBJ1-5; D might be TRBD1 (5 bases). Germline CDR1 reads MNHEY; CDR2 reads SMNVEV (reference sequence). The CDR3 is 15 residues long. Trimming took off 8 bases at V and 3 bases at J, with 17 bases between the two ends. CDR3 sequence (DNA): TGTGCCAGCCGCCTGGGGCAGGCTCCCAATCAGCCCCAGCATTTT. Its protein is CASRLGQAPNQPQHF.